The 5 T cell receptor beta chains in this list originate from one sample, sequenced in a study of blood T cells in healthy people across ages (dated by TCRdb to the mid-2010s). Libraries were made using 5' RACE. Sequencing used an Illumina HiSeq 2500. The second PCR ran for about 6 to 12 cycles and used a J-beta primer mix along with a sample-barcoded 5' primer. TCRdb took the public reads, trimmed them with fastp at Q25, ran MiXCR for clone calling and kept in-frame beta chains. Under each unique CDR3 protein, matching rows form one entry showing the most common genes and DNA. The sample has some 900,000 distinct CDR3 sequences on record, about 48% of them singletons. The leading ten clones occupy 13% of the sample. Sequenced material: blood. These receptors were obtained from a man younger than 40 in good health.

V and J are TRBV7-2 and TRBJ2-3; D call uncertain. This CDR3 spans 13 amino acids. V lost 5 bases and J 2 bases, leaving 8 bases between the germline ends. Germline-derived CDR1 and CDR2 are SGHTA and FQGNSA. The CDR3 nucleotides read TGTGCCAGCAGCGACGATACCACAGATACGCAGTATTTT. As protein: CASSDDTTDTQYF.

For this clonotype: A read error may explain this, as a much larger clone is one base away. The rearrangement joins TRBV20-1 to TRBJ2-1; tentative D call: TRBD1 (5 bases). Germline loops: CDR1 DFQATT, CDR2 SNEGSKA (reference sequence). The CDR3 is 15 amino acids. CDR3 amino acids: CSARDITGSHNEQFF. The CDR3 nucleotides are TGCAGTGCTAGAGATATTACAGGCTCCCACAATGAGCAGTTCTTC.

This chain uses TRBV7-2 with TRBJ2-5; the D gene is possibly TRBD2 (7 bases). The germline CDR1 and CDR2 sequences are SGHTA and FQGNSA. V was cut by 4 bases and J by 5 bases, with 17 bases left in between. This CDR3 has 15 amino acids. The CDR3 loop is CASSYQGGGAETQYF. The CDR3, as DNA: TGTGCCAGCAGCTACCAAGGGGGGGGCGCGGAGACCCAGTACTTC.

The CDR3 spells CSARDLRTTGELFF. In nucleotides, the CDR3 is TGCAGTGCTAGAGATCTACGGACCACCGGGGAGCTGTTTTTT. J is TRBJ2-2 and V is TRBV20-1; no definite D call. Trimming removed 0 bases at V and 4 bases at J, with 9 bases between. The CDR3 has 14 residues. Per germline, CDR1 DFQATT and CDR2 SNEGSKA (reference sequence).

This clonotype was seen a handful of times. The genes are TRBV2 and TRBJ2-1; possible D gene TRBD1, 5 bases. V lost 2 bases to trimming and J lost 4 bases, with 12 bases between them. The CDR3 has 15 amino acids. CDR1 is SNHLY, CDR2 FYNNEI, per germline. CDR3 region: CASSESRAAYNEQFF. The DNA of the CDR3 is TGTGCCAGCAGTGAAAGCAGGGCGGCGTACAATGAGCAGTTCTTC.